This T cell receptor (beta chain) was sequenced in a study of early T cells in non-severe SARS-CoV-2 infection. Germline V lookup: CDR1 GTSNPN, CDR2 SVGIG (reference sequence). This CDR3 is 13 amino acids long. V was shortened by 4 bases and J by 2 bases, with 12 bases between the two germline ends. TCRdb recomputed calls from the 5' RACE reads with MiXCR, one row per CDR3 protein. The data show tens of thousands of distinct CDR3 sequences, more than 15% seen once. This sample comprised whole blood, obtained at baseline. The genes are TRBV30 and TRBJ2-7; TRBD1 is a possible D gene (5 bases). This TCR was recovered from an adult who was a healthcare worker with PCR-confirmed SARS-CoV-2 infection or an uninfected control (not recorded which). The CDR3 region is CAWKWGTTYEQYF. CDR3 nucleotide sequence: TGTGCCTGGAAGTGGGGCACAACCTACGAGCAGTACTTC.